Presented here are 22 T cell receptor beta chains from one specimen sequenced in a study of cytomegalovirus exposure and HLA in healthy donors. This table comes from immunoSEQ multiplex PCR, and its TCRdb copy is limited to in-frame clones, with some not included. The table lists 150,000 to 170,000 clones, approximately 86% of them singletons. Sequenced material: PBMCs. Every receptor here comes from a man aged 18 to 30 in good health and CMV-seropositive.

The V and J genes are TRBV19 and TRBJ2-2; TRBD1 agrees at 7 bases. The V gene's germline CDR1 is LNHDA and CDR2 SQIVND (reference sequence). The CDR3 length is 13 residues. V lost 3 bases, J lost 11 bases, and 6 bases stayed unmatched. CDR3 region: CASSMGNRGELFF. The CDR3 coding sequence is TGTGCCAGTAGTATGGGGAACAGGGGAGAGCTGTTTTTT. The full variable domain, with the rest looked up from reference TRBV19 and TRBJ2-2, is DGGITQSPKYLFRKEGQNVTLSCEQNLNHDAMYWYRQDPGQGLRLIYYSQIVNDFQKGDIAEGYSVSREKKESFPLTVTSAQKNPTAFYLCASSMGNRGELFFGEGSRLTVL.

The chain recombines TRBV6-1 with TRBJ1-5, with TRBD1 matching over 11 bases. CDR3 length: 14 amino acids. Germline trimming cut 8 bases from V and 7 bases from J; bases unmatched to any gene: 7. In germline, CDR1 is MNHNS, CDR2 SASEGT. CDR3 region: CASLDRGRGQPQHF. The DNA for the CDR3 is TGTGCCAGCTTGGACAGGGGGCGCGGGCAGCCCCAGCATTTT.

The genes are TRBV27 and TRBJ1-5, with D possibly matching TRBD1 (6 bases). Germline V lookup: CDR1 MNHEY, CDR2 SMNVEV (reference sequence). The CDR3 has 14 amino acids. Between the trimmed V and J ends, which lost 7 bases and 7 bases, there was a span of 17 bases. The CDR3: CASNPTGIGQPQHF. The CDR3 DNA reads as TGTGCCAGCAACCCTACAGGGATAGGGCAGCCCCAGCATTTT.

This chain uses TRBV7-2 with TRBJ2-1; 7 bases map to TRBD2. Looked up from germline, CDR1 is SGHTA and CDR2 is FQGNSA. The CDR3 is made up of 13 amino acids. The ends lost 3 bases at V and 8 bases at J; junction bases unmatched: 4. The DNA for the CDR3 is TGTGCCAGCAGCTTGAGGCGGGAGTATGAGCAGTTCTTC. Protein product: CASSLRREYEQFF. Full variable domain (outside the CDR3, taken from reference TRBV7-2 and TRBJ2-1): GAGVSQSPSNKVTEKGKDVELRCDPISGHTALYWYRQSLGQGLEFLIYFQGNSAPDKSGLPSDRFSAERTGGSVSTLTIQRTQQEDSAVYLCASSLRREYEQFFGPGTRLTVL.

The chain recombines TRBV4-3 with TRBJ2-2, with D unresolved. The V end lost 1 base, the J end lost 2 bases, and 8 bases lay between the germline ends. Germline CDR1 reads LGHNA; CDR2 reads YSLEER. This CDR3 is built from 15 residues. This chain's CDR3 is CASSQGAVNTGELFF. CDR3 nucleotides: TGCGCCAGCAGCCAAGGGGCAGTTAACACCGGGGAGCTGTTTTTT.

This rearrangement joins TRBV7-2 to TRBJ2-7, with 8 bases fitting TRBD2. The CDR3 loop spans 17 amino acids. Germline CDR1 is SGHTA and CDR2 is FQGNSA. The trim removed 1 base at V and 0 bases at J, leaving 8 bases unmatched. CDR3 DNA: TGTGCCAGCAGCTTAGGGTTCGGCGGGGGGAGCTCCTACGAGCAGTACTTC. As protein: CASSLGFGGGSSYEQYF.

The chain is built from TRBV14 and TRBJ2-7; 9 bases align to TRBD2. CDR1 is SGHDN and CDR2 is FVKESK in the germline V gene. The CDR3 consists of 15 residues. The J segment lost 0 bases and the V segment lost 7 bases, leaving 7 bases of the junction unmatched. CDR3 residues: CASTRGTSLSYEQYF. The CDR3 region has the DNA TGTGCCAGCACCCGAGGGACTAGCCTCTCCTACGAGCAGTACTTC.

The gene calls are TRBV7-2 and TRBJ2-7; possible D gene TRBD1, 8 bases. The CDR3 totals 14 residues. V was shortened by 7 bases and J by 3 bases, with 16 bases between the two germline ends. The germline gives CDR1 SGHTA, CDR2 FQGNSA. CDR3: CASNHNRGGYEQYF. As DNA, the CDR3 is TGTGCCAGCAACCATAACAGGGGGGGCTACGAGCAGTACTTC.

The chain has TRBV27 and TRBJ1-4, with TRBD1 matching 12 bases. This CDR3 comprises 16 residues. Germline V lookup: CDR1 MNHEY, CDR2 SMNVEV (reference sequence). V lost 3 bases and J lost 5; bases outside the gene matches: 4. CDR3 nucleotide sequence: TGTGCCAGCAGTTTCGGGACAGGGGGCGGGAATGAAAAACTGTTTTTT. Its translation: CASSFGTGGGNEKLFF.

V usage is TRBV5-1 and J usage is TRBJ2-1, with TRBD2 matching 16 bases. CDR3 length: 18 amino acids. CDR1 and CDR2 (germline): SGHRS, YFSETQ. V trimming: 6 bases; J trimming: 1 base; junction bases outside the gene matches: 7. CDR3 protein: CASTGGLAGGLSYNEQFF. The CDR3 DNA sequence: TGCGCCAGCACTGGGGGACTAGCGGGAGGGTTATCCTACAATGAGCAGTTCTTC.

The chain employs TRBV19 and TRBJ1-4; 7 bases align to TRBD1. Per germline, CDR1 LNHDA and CDR2 SQIVND (reference sequence). The CDR3 has 16 amino acids. With 6 bases clipped from V and 3 bases from J, the junction kept 10 bases outside the gene matches. Here the CDR3 DNA reads TGTGCCAGTAGCAACTTGACAGGGCGGGCTAATGAAAAACTGTTTTTT. This gives the protein CASSNLTGRANEKLFF. The full variable domain, its missing parts supplied by reference TRBV19 and TRBJ1-4, is DGGITQSPKYLFRKEGQNVTLSCEQNLNHDAMYWYRQDPGQGLRLIYYSQIVNDFQKGDIAEGYSVSREKKESFPLTVTSAQKNPTAFYLCASSNLTGRANEKLFFGSGTQLSVL.

V gene TRBV4-3 combines with J gene TRBJ1-4, with D perhaps matching TRBD1 (5 bases). This CDR3 has 17 amino acids. Per germline, CDR1 LGHNA and CDR2 YSLEER. V was pared by 3 bases and J by 7 bases, with 21 bases between. The CDR3 bases are TGCGCCAGCAGCCAGTCCAGGGTTAGAGGAGTGAGTGAAAAACTGTTTTTT. This gives the protein CASSQSRVRGVSEKLFF.

This clone is a singleton in its sample. CDR3 region: CASSLTGKQETQYF. The CDR3 bases are TGTGCCAGCAGCTTGACGGGGAAACAAGAGACCCAGTACTTC. The chain is built from TRBV5-4 and TRBJ2-5, with D maybe TRBD2 (5 bases). V lost 1 base and J 2 bases, leaving 9 bases between the germline ends. This CDR3 is built from 14 residues. Germline lookup yields CDR1 SGHNT and CDR2 YYREEE (reference sequence).

The V and J genes are TRBV6-5 and TRBJ1-2; D perhaps matches TRBD1 (5 bases). The V gene lost 7 bases and the J gene lost 5 bases, with 17 bases spanning the gap. The CDR3 covers 14 residues. Germline V gene data show CDR1 as MNHEY and CDR2 as SVGAGI. CDR3 protein: CASTDMMGGYGYTF. In DNA form, the CDR3 reads TGTGCCAGCACCGACATGATGGGGGGTTATGGCTACACCTTC.

The chain is built from TRBV2 and TRBJ2-3; TRBD2 matches 10 bases. The germline V gene has CDR1 SNHLY and CDR2 FYNNEI. This CDR3 contains 16 residues. Trimming cost V 5 bases and J 2 bases; bases outside gene matches: 7. The CDR3 loop reads CASSPWSGGATDTQYF. The CDR3 region has the DNA TGTGCCAGCAGTCCCTGGAGCGGGGGGGCCACAGATACGCAGTATTTT.

The chain combines TRBV13 with TRBJ1-2; TRBD1 matches 10 bases. There are 18 residues in the CDR3. Per the germline V gene, CDR1 is PRHDT and CDR2 is FYEKMQ (reference sequence). Unmatched junction bases numbered 16, after V lost 5 bases and J lost 4 bases. The CDR3 protein is CASSPEPGQGLTGYGYTF. Here the CDR3 DNA reads TGTGCCAGCAGCCCAGAACCGGGACAGGGGCTCACAGGCTATGGCTACACCTTC.

This CDR3 is CASSSISGSSYNEQFF. DNA of the CDR3: TGTGCCAGCAGCTCGATCAGCGGGAGCTCCTACAATGAGCAGTTCTTC. V and J are TRBV28 and TRBJ2-1, with 8 bases lining up with TRBD2. V dropped 6 bases and J dropped 0; count of bases not matched to a gene: 7. The CDR3 has 16 amino acids. Germline V gene sequence: CDR1 MDHEN, CDR2 SYDVKM.

CDR3 protein: CAIGGQGASYEQYF. CDR3 nucleotide sequence: TGTGCCATCGGAGGACAGGGGGCCTCCTACGAGCAGTACTTC. The chain couples TRBV10-3 to TRBJ2-7; TRBD1 matches 11 bases. CDR3 length equals 14 residues. V gave up 8 bases and J gave up 0 bases; unmatched junction bases: 3. Germline V gene lookup returns CDR1 ENHRY and CDR2 SYGVKD.

The J gene is TRBJ2-7, the V gene TRBV20-1, with D unresolved. Deletions cut 5 bases from V and 3 bases from J, with 8 bases between. The germline V gene has CDR1 DFQATT and CDR2 SNEGSKA (reference sequence). The CDR3 consists of 11 residues. This CDR3 is CSARLVYEQYF. CDR3 coding DNA: TGCAGTGCTCGTCTAGTCTACGAGCAGTACTTC.

The CDR3 DNA reads TGTGCCAGCAGCCCCCGGGGGACAGGCTACGGCTACACCTTC. Amino acid sequence: CASSPRGTGYGYTF. The V gene is TRBV11-2, the J gene TRBJ1-2; TRBD1 agrees at 8 bases. Germline V gene lookup returns CDR1 SGHAT and CDR2 FQNNGV. The CDR3 loop spans 14 amino acids. With 5 bases clipped from V and 8 bases from J, the junction kept 10 bases outside the gene matches.

V usage is TRBV5-1 and J usage is TRBJ2-7; maybe TRBD1 (6 bases). V lost 9 bases, J lost 0 bases, and 13 bases lay in between. CDR3 length equals 13 residues. Germline CDR1 and CDR2: SGHRS and YFSETQ. CDR3 region: CATRQEPSYEQYF. The CDR3 DNA reads as TGCGCCACCCGACAGGAGCCCTCCTACGAGCAGTACTTC.

The J gene is TRBJ2-1, the V gene TRBV5-1, with TRBD2 matching 7 bases. The germline V gene encodes CDR1 SGHRS and CDR2 YFSETQ. J was trimmed by 6 bases and V by 4 bases; bases with no gene match: 4. The CDR3 sequence is 13 residues long. The CDR3 coding sequence is TGCGCCAGCAGCGCAAGCGGGGCCAATGAGCAGTTCTTC. This translates into CASSASGANEQFF.